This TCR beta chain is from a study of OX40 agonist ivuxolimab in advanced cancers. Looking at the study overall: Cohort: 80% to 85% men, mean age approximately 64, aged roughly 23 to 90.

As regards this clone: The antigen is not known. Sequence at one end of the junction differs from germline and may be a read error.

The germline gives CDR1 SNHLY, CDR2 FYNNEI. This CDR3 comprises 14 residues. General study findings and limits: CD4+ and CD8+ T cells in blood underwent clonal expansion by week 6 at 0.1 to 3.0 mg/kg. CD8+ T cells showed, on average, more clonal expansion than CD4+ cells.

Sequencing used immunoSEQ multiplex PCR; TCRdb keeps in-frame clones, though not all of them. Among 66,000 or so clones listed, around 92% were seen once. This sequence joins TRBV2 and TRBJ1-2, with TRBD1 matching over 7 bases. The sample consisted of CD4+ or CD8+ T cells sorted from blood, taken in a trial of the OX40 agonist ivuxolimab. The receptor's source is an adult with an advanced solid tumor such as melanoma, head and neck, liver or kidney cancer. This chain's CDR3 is CARVKGQSNCGYTF. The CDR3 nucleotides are TGTGCCAGGGTGAAGGGACAGTCTAACTGTGGCTACACCTTC.